The sample holds a few counts of the clone carrying this TCR beta chain. Antigen unknown. 13 Jbeta primers and 60 Vbeta primers were used for the PCR. Profiling relied on immunoSEQ multiplex PCR, and the TCRdb table lists in-frame clones only, not all of them. The repertoire has about 31,000 clones, approximately 90% of them found once; the top ten carry around 3%. This sample was included in a study of cytomegalovirus exposure and HLA in healthy donors. General study results and limits: Donors belonging to an Asian-associated ancestry cluster reportedly showed fewer N-insertions in productive TCRs than the roughly 700-donor mean, according to what a later analysis found. In vitro checks showed that three CMV-associated chains really do target CMV antigens.

The clonotype originates from a boy younger than 18 in good health and CMV-seronegative. The sequenced sample consisted of PBMCs.

The CDR3: CASSQETGVYNEQFF. DNA for the CDR3: TGCGCCAGCAGCCAGGAAACAGGAGTTTACAATGAGCAGTTCTTC. The V call is TRBV4-1, the J call TRBJ2-1; a possible D gene is TRBD1 (5 bases). Trimming pared 3 bases from V and 4 bases from J, leaving 13 bases between. Germline CDR1 and CDR2: MGHRA and YSYEKL. This CDR3 has 15 amino acids.